The present T cell receptor beta chain was sequenced within a study of blood T cell repertoires in COVID-19. This CDR3 region has 19 residues. Germline loops: CDR1 LGHDT, CDR2 YNNKEL (reference sequence). V trimming: 0 bases; J trimming: 0 bases; junction bases outside the gene matches: 9. Original processing methods: Amplification of reference gene primers was used by the study to estimate nucleated cell counts. Data came from immunoSEQ multiplex PCR; TCRdb stores just in-frame clones and leaves some out. The D gene and trimming were derived from the DNA, and the V and J assignments and clone size from that table. The table records around 140,000 clones, roughly 84% of them present only once.

Sequencing was performed on peripheral blood. The gene calls are TRBV3-1 (or the pseudogene TRBV3-2) and TRBJ1-4; 8 bases map to TRBD1. The clonotype was recovered from a woman over 75 with acute or convalescent COVID-19. The DNA for the CDR3 is TGTGCCAGCAGCCAAGATTTGCCCCCGACAGGGGCAACTAATGAAAAACTGTTTTTT. Translated: CASSQDLPPTGATNEKLFF.